This entry lists 10 T cell receptor beta chains sequenced from one sample in a study of blood T cell repertoires in COVID-19. Clones were read by immunoSEQ multiplex PCR, and TCRdb kept only the in-frame ones, dropping some. The profile shows 650,000 to 800,000 clones, over 80% of them singletons. Sequencing was performed on peripheral blood. These receptors were taken from a woman aged 18-29 years with acute or convalescent COVID-19.

The chain combines TRBV7-9 with TRBJ2-2; a possible D gene is TRBD1 (5 bases). V lost 7 bases and J lost 3, with 18 bases in between. Germline V gene lookup returns CDR1 SEHNR and CDR2 FQNEAQ (reference sequence). CDR3 size: 16 residues. DNA of the CDR3: TGTGCCAGCACCCGGGCTGGGGCTCGGTACACCGGGGAGCTGTTTTTT. This gives the protein CASTRAGARYTGELFF.

V gene TRBV5-8 combines with J gene TRBJ1-1; D call uncertain. This CDR3 is 13 amino acids long. V was pared by 2 bases and J by 5 bases, with 10 bases between. Germline V gene data show CDR1 as SGHTS and CDR2 as YDEGEE. The CDR3 coding sequence is TGTGCCAGCAGCTTTCGGACGGGAACTGAAGCTTTCTTT. Amino acid sequence: CASSFRTGTEAFF. Supplemented by reference TRBV5-8 and TRBJ1-1, the full variable domain reads EAGVTQSPTHLIKTRGQQATLRCSPISGHTSVYWYQQALGLGLQFLLWYDEGEERNRGNFPPRFSGRQFPNYSSELNVNALELEDSALYLCASSFRTGTEAFFGQGTRLTVV.

The J gene is TRBJ2-1, the V gene TRBV11-2, with 7 bases lining up with TRBD1. There are 13 residues in the CDR3. Trimming removed 7 bases from V and 8 bases from J; junction bases left unmatched: 8. Germline lookup yields CDR1 SGHAT and CDR2 FQNNGV. The CDR3 region has the DNA TGTGCCAGCACCTCCCAGGGGGTCGATGAGCAGTTCTTC. Residues: CASTSQGVDEQFF.

The chain recombines TRBV6-5 with TRBJ1-3; D is ambiguous. The V end lost 0 bases, the J end lost 4 bases, and 10 bases lay between the germline ends. In germline, CDR1 is MNHEY, CDR2 SVGAGI. The CDR3 consists of 15 residues. CDR3 sequence: CASSYSAQTGNTIYF. The CDR3 DNA reads as TGTGCCAGCAGTTACTCGGCCCAAACAGGAAACACCATATATTTT.

This chain connects TRBV4-1 to TRBJ2-4; 11 nucleotides line up with TRBD1. The CDR3 runs 15 residues. Germline CDR1 MGHRA, CDR2 YSYEKL. Losses at the gene ends were 3 bases for V and 8 bases for J; bases not matched to a gene: 6. This chain's CDR3 is CASSQQDRGQDIQYF. In DNA form, the CDR3 reads TGCGCCAGCAGCCAGCAGGACAGGGGGCAGGACATTCAGTACTTC.

The chain couples TRBV9 to TRBJ1-4; TRBD1 aligns across 9 bases. This CDR3 has 14 amino acids. V was pared by 2 bases and J by 7 bases, with 3 bases of the junction left unmatched. Germline lookup yields CDR1 SGDLS and CDR2 YYNGEE. CDR3 in DNA: TGTGCCAGCAGCGTTGGACAGGGGACTGAAAAACTGTTTTTT. Translating gives CASSVGQGTEKLFF.

The chain employs TRBV14 and TRBJ2-7, with 7 bases that match TRBD1. Per germline, CDR1 SGHDN and CDR2 FVKESK. After removal of 5 bases from V and 0 bases from J, the junction contained 7 bases not matched to a gene. CDR3 size: 15 residues. The CDR3 nucleotides are TGTGCCAGCAGCACCCCGACAGGGAGCTCCTACGAGCAGTACTTC. Translated: CASSTPTGSSYEQYF.

The chain is built from TRBV20-1 and TRBJ1-1, with D hard to call. Trimming left V 0 bases short and J 10 bases short, with 9 bases between. CDR1 is DFQATT, CDR2 SNEGSKA, per germline (reference sequence). This CDR3 contains 11 residues. CDR3 sequence reads: CSARDALGAFF. The DNA of the CDR3 is TGCAGTGCTAGAGATGCACTTGGAGCTTTCTTT.

J is TRBJ1-1 and V is TRBV6-2 or TRBV6-3; unclear D gene. Per the germline V gene, CDR1 is MNHEY and CDR2 is SVGEGT. V dropped 2 bases and J dropped 4 bases, with 2 bases sitting between them. The CDR3 consists of 11 residues. CDR3 protein: CASSYLTEAFF. The CDR3 DNA reads TGTGCCAGCAGTTACCTCACTGAAGCTTTCTTT.

The chain uses TRBV10-3 and TRBJ1-2; the D gene is possibly TRBD1 (5 bases). This CDR3 spans 16 amino acids. Germline CDR1 is ENHRY and CDR2 is SYGVKD. V was shortened by 0 bases and J by 3 bases, with 14 bases between the two germline ends. CDR3 DNA sequence: TGTGCCATCAGTGAGTCAGGCGCAGGGAACGACTATGGCTACACCTTC. It specifies CAISESGAGNDYGYTF.